Detailed here is one T cell receptor beta chain. Its antigen is not identified. The data derive from a study of cytomegalovirus exposure and HLA in healthy donors. Regarding the study as a whole: Three of the chains that were CMV-associated were confirmed in vitro to be specific for CMV antigens.

CDR1 LNHDA and CDR2 SQIVND come from the germline V gene (reference sequence). The V end lost 3 bases, the J end lost 4 bases, and 16 bases lay between the germline ends. The CDR3 is 17 amino acids. This table comes from immunoSEQ multiplex PCR, and its TCRdb copy is limited to in-frame clones, with some not included. The sample shows approximately 60,000 clones, 92% of them seen only once. Sequencing was performed on PBMCs. The TCR sequence derives from a woman aged 18 to 35 in good health and CMV-seronegative. The chain uses TRBV19 and TRBJ2-6, with D possibly matching TRBD1 (6 bases). Written as DNA, the CDR3 is TGTGCCAGTAGTATCGGGACACTCGGTCTGGGGGCCAACGTCCTGACTTTC. It is translated as CASSIGTLGLGANVLTF. The entire variable domain, with the rest obtained from reference TRBV19 and TRBJ2-6, is as follows: DGGITQSPKYLFRKEGQNVTLSCEQNLNHDAMYWYRQDPGQGLRLIYYSQIVNDFQKGDIAEGYSVSREKKESFPLTVTSAQKNPTAFYLCASSIGTLGLGANVLTFGAGSRLTVL.